The next 28 T cell receptor beta chains were all read from a single sample in a study of blood T cell repertoires in COVID-19. Clones were read by immunoSEQ multiplex PCR, and TCRdb kept only the in-frame ones, dropping some. The table records 210,000 or so clones, 65% to 90% of them present only once. Material: PBMCs or T cells enriched from blood (not recorded which). Receptors originate from a woman aged 45-59 years with acute COVID-19.

The chain recombines TRBV7-2 with TRBJ2-1; TRBD2 matches 11 bases. V was pared by 2 bases and J by 5 bases, with 5 bases of the junction left unmatched. The V gene's germline CDR1 is SGHTA and CDR2 FQGNSA. The CDR3 has 16 residues. This chain's CDR3 is CASSLMASGRHNEQFF. CDR3 sequence (DNA): TGTGCCAGCAGCTTAATGGCTAGCGGGAGGCACAATGAGCAGTTCTTC.

The gene calls are TRBV28 and TRBJ2-7, with 11 bases matching TRBD1. V was clipped by 3 bases and J by 3 bases; unmatched bases: 4. CDR3 length: 15 residues. Germline CDR1 and CDR2: MDHEN and SYDVKM. The CDR3 DNA sequence: TGTGCCAGCAGTTTGGGGGGGACAGGGGGCTACGAGCAGTACTTC. Translating gives CASSLGGTGGYEQYF. Looking up the rest from reference TRBV28 and TRBJ2-7 gives the full variable domain: DVKVTQSSRYLVKRTGEKVFLECVQDMDHENMFWYRQDPGLGLRLIYFSYDVKMKEKGDIPEGYSVSREKKERFSLILESASTNQTSMYLCASSLGGTGGYEQYFGPGTRLTVT.

The rearrangement uses TRBV6-5 and TRBJ2-5, with D maybe TRBD2 (5 bases). The V gene lost 4 bases and the J gene lost 4 bases, with 7 bases spanning the gap. The CDR3 length is 12 residues. Germline V lookup: CDR1 MNHEY, CDR2 SVGAGI. The CDR3 region has the DNA TGTGCCAGCAGTTCTGGGAGAGAGACCCAGTACTTC. This translates into CASSSGRETQYF.

The table lists this clone with many counts. This chain connects TRBV12-3 or TRBV12-4 to TRBJ2-7, with 9 nucleotides matching TRBD1. The CDR3 is made up of 13 amino acids. V was pared by 5 bases and J by 2 bases, with 1 base of the junction left unmatched. The CDR3, as DNA: TGTGCCAGCAGTACAGGGGGCGCCTACGAGCAGTACTTC. It is translated as CASSTGGAYEQYF.

In DNA form, the CDR3 reads TGTGCCAGCTCGCCAAGACAGGTAACAGAGACCCAGTACTTC. Translated: CASSPRQVTETQYF. V gene TRBV18 combines with J gene TRBJ2-5, with D perhaps TRBD1 (6 bases). Germline CDR1 and CDR2: KGHSH and LQKENI. The CDR3 runs 14 residues. The V gene lost 6 bases and the J gene lost 4 bases, with 15 bases spanning the gap.

The chain uses TRBV14 and TRBJ2-3; D might be TRBD1 (6 bases). V was clipped by 5 bases and J by 7 bases, with 10 bases between them. The germline V gene has CDR1 SGHDN and CDR2 FVKESK. This CDR3 is built from 12 residues. CDR3 loop: CASSLGGYTQYF. In DNA form, the CDR3 reads TGTGCCAGCAGCTTAGGGGGTTATACGCAGTATTTT.

The chain employs TRBV21-1 and TRBJ2-2; the D call of TRBD1 is as the table states it, not checked on the DNA. TRBV21-1 is assigned pseudogene status. The CDR3 loop spans 15 amino acids. The CDR3 sequence: CASSKGVQGAGELFF. DNA for the CDR3: TGTGCCAGCAGCAAAGGAGTTCAGGGGGCCGGGGAGCTGTTTTTT.

The sample holds one count of this clone. V usage is TRBV3-1 (or the pseudogene TRBV3-2) and J usage is TRBJ2-1; D gene unclear. Germline V gene data show CDR1 as LGHDT and CDR2 as YNNKEL (reference sequence). The CDR3 covers 13 residues. Trimming removed 1 base from V and 9 bases from J, with 10 bases in between. In DNA, the CDR3 is TGTGCCAGCAGCCAAGGGTCCCTAGGTGAGCAGTTCTTC. Translating it yields CASSQGSLGEQFF.

The rearrangement uses TRBV3-1 (or the pseudogene TRBV3-2) and TRBJ1-1, with 10 bases that match TRBD1. Germline CDR1 is LGHDT and CDR2 is YNNKEL (reference sequence). After removal of 5 bases from V and 5 bases from J, the junction contained 8 bases not matched to a gene. The CDR3 covers 15 residues. The CDR3 DNA is TGTGCCAGCAGCGCCAGACAGGGGGCTTGGACTGAAGCTTTCTTT. It codes for CASSARQGAWTEAFF.

This clone was picked up one time. The V and J genes are TRBV11-1 and TRBJ2-1; the D is unclear. V dropped 2 bases and J dropped 6 bases, with 11 bases sitting between them. The CDR3 is 14 amino acids. Germline V gene lookup returns CDR1 SGHAT and CDR2 FQDESV (reference sequence). The CDR3 loop reads CASSLYGASNEQFF. The CDR3 nucleotides read TGTGCCAGCAGCTTATACGGAGCTTCCAATGAGCAGTTCTTC.

Details on this clone: The same CDR3 can be traced to other DNA sequences in this sample. This chain joins TRBV7-2 and TRBJ2-7, with D possibly matching TRBD2 (6 bases). In germline, CDR1 is SGHTA, CDR2 FQGNSA. The CDR3 contains 15 residues. Trimming took off 1 base at V and 2 bases at J, with 12 bases between the two ends. In DNA form, the CDR3 reads TGTGCCAGCAGCTTAGGTGGTAGCGGCACCTACGAGCAGTACTTC. Its translation: CASSLGGSGTYEQYF. Filled out from reference TRBV7-2 and TRBJ2-7, the complete variable domain reads GAGVSQSPSNKVTEKGKDVELRCDPISGHTALYWYRQSLGQGLEFLIYFQGNSAPDKSGLPSDRFSAERTGGSVSTLTIQRTQQEDSAVYLCASSLGGSGTYEQYFGPGTRLTVT.

The rearrangement uses TRBV6-2 or TRBV6-3 and TRBJ2-5; 13 nucleotides agree with TRBD2. The CDR3 consists of 16 residues. V trimming: 4 bases; J trimming: 6 bases; junction bases outside the gene matches: 8. CDR1 is MNHEY, CDR2 SVGEGT, per germline. This CDR3 reads CASSSWTSGRAQTQYF. As DNA, the CDR3 is TGTGCCAGCAGTTCTTGGACTAGCGGGAGAGCACAGACCCAGTACTTC.

The chain employs TRBV5-1 and TRBJ1-1; the D gene is possibly TRBD1 (6 bases). Trimming left V 1 base short and J 8 bases short, with 9 bases between. The CDR3 loop spans 12 amino acids. Germline V lookup: CDR1 SGHRS, CDR2 YFSETQ. This CDR3 is CASSLSGGEAFF. CDR3 DNA: TGCGCCAGCAGCTTGTCGGGGGGCGAAGCTTTCTTT.

V gene TRBV4-3 combines with J gene TRBJ2-4, with TRBD2 matching 14 bases. V was pared by 4 bases and J by 0 bases, with 8 bases of the junction left unmatched. The CDR3 length is 19 residues. Germline V gene data show CDR1 as LGHNA and CDR2 as YSLEER. As DNA, the CDR3 is TGCGCCAGCAGCCCCACGGGACTAGCGGGGGAGTTAGCCAAAAACATTCAGTACTTC. Its protein product is CASSPTGLAGELAKNIQYF.

The chain has TRBV19 and TRBJ2-7; the match to TRBD2 covers 10 bases. CDR1 is LNHDA and CDR2 is SQIVND in the germline V gene (reference sequence). Losses at the gene ends were 4 bases for V and 4 bases for J; bases not matched to a gene: 7. CDR3 length equals 15 residues. CDR3 coding DNA: TGTGCCAGTAGTACCCAGCGGGAGGGCCAATACGAGCAGTACTTC. Protein product: CASSTQREGQYEQYF.

This chain joins TRBV19 and TRBJ1-4, with 12 nucleotides matching TRBD1. The CDR3 extends over 16 amino acids. The germline V gene has CDR1 LNHDA and CDR2 SQIVND (reference sequence). Trimming removed 9 bases from V and 0 bases from J; junction bases left unmatched: 5. The CDR3 region has the DNA TGTGCCAGCCGGGACAGGGGGCACTCAACTAATGAAAAACTGTTTTTT. Translation: CASRDRGHSTNEKLFF.

The chain carries TRBV19 and TRBJ2-7; the D gene is possibly TRBD2 (5 bases). The V end was cut by 1 base, the J end by 3 bases, with 16 bases between. Germline V gene lookup returns CDR1 LNHDA and CDR2 SQIVND (reference sequence). This CDR3 comprises 16 residues. CDR3 sequence (DNA): TGTGCCAGTAGTATAGGCCCTGCTGTGGAGGACTACGAGCAGTACTTC. This gives the protein CASSIGPAVEDYEQYF.

The genes are TRBV24-1 and TRBJ2-5; D is perhaps TRBD2 (6 bases). V was pared by 9 bases and J by 4 bases, with 14 bases between. This CDR3 is built from 13 residues. Germline V gives CDR1 KGHDR, CDR2 SFDVKD. CDR3 nucleotides: TGTGCCACCGCGTGGGGAGGAGGAGAGACCCAGTACTTC. This encodes CATAWGGGETQYF.

The rearrangement uses TRBV10-3 and TRBJ2-3; the match to TRBD2 covers 8 bases. Germline assignment: CDR1 ENHRY and CDR2 SYGVKD. The J segment lost 1 base and the V segment lost 8 bases, leaving 8 bases of the junction unmatched. CDR3 length: 15 amino acids. CDR3 protein: CAIASPAGGTDTQYF. The CDR3 region has the DNA TGTGCCATCGCGAGCCCAGCGGGGGGCACAGATACGCAGTATTTT.

The chain uses TRBV25-1 and TRBJ1-1; TRBD1 is a possible D gene (6 bases). Germline assignment: CDR1 MGHDK and CDR2 SYGVNS. The CDR3 totals 16 residues. Trimming removed 1 base from V and 4 bases from J, with 16 bases in between. This CDR3 reads CASSESGAGAGTEAFF. CDR3 nucleotide sequence: TGTGCCAGCAGTGAATCTGGCGCGGGGGCCGGCACTGAAGCTTTCTTT.

The chain uses TRBV18 and TRBJ1-4; 7 bases match TRBD1. Germline loops: CDR1 KGHSH, CDR2 LQKENI. J was trimmed by 11 bases and V by 6 bases; bases with no gene match: 15. The CDR3 is made up of 15 amino acids. The CDR3 sequence is CASSRDSRAGEKLFF. The CDR3 DNA is TGTGCCAGCTCGAGGGACAGTCGGGCGGGCGAGAAACTGTTTTTT.

This clone was counted between two and nine times. The chain combines TRBV3-1 (or the pseudogene TRBV3-2) with TRBJ2-7, with 7 positions matching TRBD2. V gave up 3 bases and J gave up 2 bases; unmatched junction bases: 4. This CDR3 contains 14 residues. Germline loops: CDR1 LGHDT, CDR2 YNNKEL (reference sequence). DNA for the CDR3: TGTGCCAGCAGCCAGGGGGGAGGGACCTACGAGCAGTACTTC. This gives the protein CASSQGGGTYEQYF.

This sequence joins TRBV3-1 (or the pseudogene TRBV3-2) and TRBJ2-1; TRBD2 is a possible D gene (6 bases). Trimming cost V 3 bases and J 1 base, with 13 bases left between them. The CDR3 loop spans 16 amino acids. From germline, CDR1 is LGHDT and CDR2 YNNKEL (reference sequence). The CDR3 region has the DNA TGTGCCAGCAGCCATAGTGGGAGGCCATCCTACAATGAGCAGTTCTTC. This gives the protein CASSHSGRPSYNEQFF.

This clone was seen once. The chain joins TRBV7-9 to TRBJ2-3; D is perhaps TRBD1 (6 bases). The CDR3 extends over 16 amino acids. Germline CDR1 is SEHNR and CDR2 is FQNEAQ (reference sequence). The germline V and J ends were trimmed by 4 bases and 0 bases, with 14 bases remaining between them. The DNA for the CDR3 is TGTGCCAGCAGCTATTCCGGGACAACTAGCACAGATACGCAGTATTTT. Its translation: CASSYSGTTSTDTQYF.

The sample holds a few counts of this clone. The V call is TRBV5-1, the J call TRBJ2-1; a possible D gene is TRBD2 (5 bases). The CDR3 sequence is 13 residues long. CDR1 is SGHRS, CDR2 YFSETQ, per germline. The V gene lost 4 bases and the J gene lost 12 bases, with 17 bases spanning the gap. This chain's CDR3 is CASSPEGTESQFF. In DNA form, the CDR3 reads TGCGCCAGCAGCCCCGAGGGTACCGAATCGCAGTTCTTC.

This chain's CDR3 is CASSLGGGTSNQPQHF. CDR3 DNA sequence: TGTGCCAGCAGCTTAGGGGGGGGGACTAGCAATCAGCCCCAGCATTTT. The rearrangement links TRBV7-2 to TRBJ1-5; D perhaps matches TRBD1 (5 bases). The CDR3 is 16 amino acids. Per the germline V gene, CDR1 is SGHTA and CDR2 is FQGNSA. V shed 1 base and J shed 0 bases, with 10 bases lying between them. The complete variable domain, with remaining parts taken from reference TRBV7-2 and TRBJ1-5, reads GAGVSQSPSNKVTEKGKDVELRCDPISGHTALYWYRQSLGQGLEFLIYFQGNSAPDKSGLPSDRFSAERTGGSVSTLTIQRTQQEDSAVYLCASSLGGGTSNQPQHFGDGTRLSIL.

This clone was picked up one time. V gene TRBV3-1 (or the pseudogene TRBV3-2) combines with J gene TRBJ2-1; D uncertain. CDR3 length equals 11 residues. Germline V gene lookup returns CDR1 LGHDT and CDR2 YNNKEL (reference sequence). The V gene lost 4 bases and the J gene lost 9 bases, with 7 bases spanning the gap. The CDR3 is CASSRRGEQFF. For the CDR3, the DNA is TGTGCCAGCAGCCGTAGAGGTGAGCAGTTCTTC.

This chain connects TRBV5-6 to TRBJ2-1, with D perhaps matching TRBD2 (6 bases). Germline V gene sequence: CDR1 SGHDT, CDR2 YYEEEE. The CDR3 consists of 14 residues. Trimming took 2 bases from V and 7 from J, leaving 13 bases between them. The CDR3 DNA sequence: TGTGCCAGCAGCTTTCAGGAGGGTACGAATGAGCAGTTCTTC. Translation gives CASSFQEGTNEQFF.